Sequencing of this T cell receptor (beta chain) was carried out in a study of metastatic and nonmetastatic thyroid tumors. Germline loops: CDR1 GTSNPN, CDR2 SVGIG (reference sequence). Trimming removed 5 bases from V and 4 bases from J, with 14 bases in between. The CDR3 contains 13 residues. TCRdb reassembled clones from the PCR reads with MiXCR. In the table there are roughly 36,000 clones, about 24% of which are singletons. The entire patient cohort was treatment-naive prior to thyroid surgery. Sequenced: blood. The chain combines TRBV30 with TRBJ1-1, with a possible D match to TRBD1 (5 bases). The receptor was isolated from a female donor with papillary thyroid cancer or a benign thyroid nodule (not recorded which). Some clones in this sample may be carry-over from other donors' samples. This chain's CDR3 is CAWSRGGSTEAFF. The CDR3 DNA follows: TGTGCCTGGTCCCGGGGGGGGAGCACTGAAGCTTTCTTT.